This T cell receptor (beta chain) stems from a study of cytomegalovirus exposure and HLA in healthy donors. Points from the study as a whole: Earlier results showed most TCR beta V segments being productive about 87% or about 30% of the time.

Concerning this clone itself: The antigen remains undetermined.

The V gene end was trimmed by 6 bases and the J gene end by 5 bases; junction bases not matched to a gene: 7. The germline V gene encodes CDR1 KGHSH and CDR2 LQKENI. This CDR3 comprises 14 residues. In the PCR, 60 Vbeta and 13 Jbeta primers were used. The repertoire was sequenced with immunoSEQ multiplex PCR; TCRdb's copy has only in-frame clones and lacks some. This sample has over 150,000 clones, with approximately 80% found just once. The sample comprised PBMCs. This sequence joins TRBV18 and TRBJ2-7, with 10 bases identical to TRBD2. This TCR derives from a man aged 18 to 29 in good health and CMV-seropositive. DNA of the CDR3: TGTGCCAGCTCGCCTAGCGGGGGACCCCACGAGCAGTACTTC. Its protein is CASSPSGGPHEQYF.